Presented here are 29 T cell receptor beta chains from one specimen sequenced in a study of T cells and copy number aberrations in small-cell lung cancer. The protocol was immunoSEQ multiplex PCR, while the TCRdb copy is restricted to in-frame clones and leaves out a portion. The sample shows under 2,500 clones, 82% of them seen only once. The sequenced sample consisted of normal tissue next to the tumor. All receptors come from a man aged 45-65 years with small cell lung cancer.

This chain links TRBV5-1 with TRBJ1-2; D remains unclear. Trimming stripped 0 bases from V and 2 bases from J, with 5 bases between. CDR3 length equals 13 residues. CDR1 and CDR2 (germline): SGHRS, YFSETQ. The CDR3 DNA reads TGCGCCAGCAGCTTGGGCGGCAACTATGGCTACACCTTC. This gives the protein CASSLGGNYGYTF.

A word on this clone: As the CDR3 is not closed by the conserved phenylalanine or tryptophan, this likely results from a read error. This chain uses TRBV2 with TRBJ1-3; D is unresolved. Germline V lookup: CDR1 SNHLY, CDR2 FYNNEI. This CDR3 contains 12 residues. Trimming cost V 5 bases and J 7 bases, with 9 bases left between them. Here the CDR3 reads CASSFRWNTIYC. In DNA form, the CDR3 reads TGTGCCAGCAGTTTTAGGTGGAACACCATATATTGT.

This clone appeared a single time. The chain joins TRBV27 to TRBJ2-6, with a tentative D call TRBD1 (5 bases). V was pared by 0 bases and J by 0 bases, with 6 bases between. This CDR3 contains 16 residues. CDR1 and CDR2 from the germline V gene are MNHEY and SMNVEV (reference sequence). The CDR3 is CASSLSGLSGANVLTF. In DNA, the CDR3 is TGTGCCAGCAGTTTATCGGGGCTCTCTGGGGCCAACGTCCTGACTTTC.

The CDR3 region is CASSQEGGGRVSQPQHF. The CDR3 DNA is TGTGCCAGCAGCCAAGAGGGCGGGGGGCGCGTGAGTCAGCCCCAGCATTTT. The V call is TRBV4-2, the J call TRBJ1-5, with D possibly TRBD1 on 6 matching bases. Germline CDR1 is LGHNA and CDR2 is YNFKEQ. The CDR3 is 17 amino acids. The germline V and J ends were trimmed by 0 bases and 6 bases, with 18 bases remaining between them.

The CDR3 DNA reads as TGTGCCAGCAGAACAGAAGACTATGGCTACACCTTC. This codes for CASRTEDYGYTF. The gene calls are TRBV6-5 and TRBJ1-2, with D hard to call. V was clipped by 6 bases and J by 3 bases, with 8 bases between them. CDR3 length: 12 residues. Germline lookup yields CDR1 MNHEY and CDR2 SVGAGI.

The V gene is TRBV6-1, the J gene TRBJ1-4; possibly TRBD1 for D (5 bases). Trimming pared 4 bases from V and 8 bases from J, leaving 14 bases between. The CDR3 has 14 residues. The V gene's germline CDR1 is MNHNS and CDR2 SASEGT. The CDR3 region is CASSGQGEWEKLFF. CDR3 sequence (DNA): TGTGCCAGCAGTGGTCAAGGGGAATGGGAAAAACTGTTTTTT.

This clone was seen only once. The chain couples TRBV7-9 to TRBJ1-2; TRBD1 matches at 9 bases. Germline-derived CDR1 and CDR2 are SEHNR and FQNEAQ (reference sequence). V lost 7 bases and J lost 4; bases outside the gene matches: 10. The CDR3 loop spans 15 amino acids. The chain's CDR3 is CASTAAGQGLYGYTF. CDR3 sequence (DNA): TGTGCCAGCACCGCCGCGGGACAGGGACTCTATGGCTACACCTTC.

CDR3 residues: CASSHDGGSYNEQFF. CDR3 in DNA: TGTGCCAGCAGTCACGACGGGGGTTCCTACAATGAGCAGTTCTTC. The chain recombines TRBV6-6 with TRBJ2-1; D perhaps matches TRBD2 (6 bases). From germline, CDR1 is MNHNY and CDR2 SVGAGI (reference sequence). Deletions cut 5 bases from V and 1 base from J, with 12 bases between. CDR3 length: 15 amino acids.

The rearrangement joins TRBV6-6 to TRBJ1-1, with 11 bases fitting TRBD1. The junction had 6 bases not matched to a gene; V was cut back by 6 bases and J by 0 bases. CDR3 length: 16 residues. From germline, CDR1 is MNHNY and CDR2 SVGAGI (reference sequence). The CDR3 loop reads CASRAGQGGLNTEAFF. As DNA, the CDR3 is TGTGCCAGCAGGGCGGGACAGGGGGGCCTGAACACTGAAGCTTTCTTT.

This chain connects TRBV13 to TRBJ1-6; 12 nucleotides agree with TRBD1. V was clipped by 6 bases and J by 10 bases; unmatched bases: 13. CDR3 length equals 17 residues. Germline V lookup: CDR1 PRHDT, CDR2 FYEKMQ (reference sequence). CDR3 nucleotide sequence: TGTGCCAGCAGTCCCCTCTTGGGGACAGGGGGCGAATCACCCCTCCACTTT. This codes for CASSPLLGTGGESPLHF.

CDR3 protein: CATSRSRGQGSDTQYF. CDR3 sequence (DNA): TGTGCCACCAGCAGGTCGAGGGGACAGGGCTCAGATACGCAGTATTTT. The chain uses TRBV15 and TRBJ2-3; TRBD1 matches 9 bases. The V and J ends lost 3 bases and 4 bases, in that order; junction bases with no gene match: 8. This CDR3 is built from 16 residues. The V gene's germline CDR1 is LNHNV and CDR2 YYDKDF (reference sequence).

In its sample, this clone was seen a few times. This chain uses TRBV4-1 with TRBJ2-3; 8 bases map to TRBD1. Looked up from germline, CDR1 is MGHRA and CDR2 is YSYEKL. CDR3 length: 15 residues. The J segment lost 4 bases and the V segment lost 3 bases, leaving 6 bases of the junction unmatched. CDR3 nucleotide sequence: TGCGCCAGCAGCCAGTTGGACAGGGAACCAGATACGCAGTATTTT. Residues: CASSQLDREPDTQYF.

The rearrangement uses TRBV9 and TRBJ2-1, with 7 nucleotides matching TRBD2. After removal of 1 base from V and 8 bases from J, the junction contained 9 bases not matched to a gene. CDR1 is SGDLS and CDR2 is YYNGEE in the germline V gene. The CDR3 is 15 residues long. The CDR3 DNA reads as TGTGCCAGCAGCGTAACACGGGAGGCGGGCTATGAGCAGTTCTTC. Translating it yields CASSVTREAGYEQFF.

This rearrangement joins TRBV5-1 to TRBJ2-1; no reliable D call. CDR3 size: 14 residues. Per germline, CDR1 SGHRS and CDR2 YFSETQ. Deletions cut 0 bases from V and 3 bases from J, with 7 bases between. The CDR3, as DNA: TGCGCCAGCAGCTTGGATCCGGGCTACAATGAGCAGTTCTTC. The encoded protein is CASSLDPGYNEQFF. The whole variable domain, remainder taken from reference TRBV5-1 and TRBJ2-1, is KAGVTQTPRYLIKTRGQQVTLSCSPISGHRSVSWYQQTPGQGLQFLFEYFSETQRNKGNFPGRFSGRQFSNSRSEMNVSTLELGDSALYLCASSLDPGYNEQFFGPGTRLTVL.

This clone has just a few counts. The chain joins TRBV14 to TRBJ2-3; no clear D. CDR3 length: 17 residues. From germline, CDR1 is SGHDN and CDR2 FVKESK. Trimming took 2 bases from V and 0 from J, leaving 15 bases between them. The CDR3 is CASSQNPGATSTDTQYF. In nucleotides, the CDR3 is TGTGCCAGCAGCCAAAACCCGGGCGCCACTAGCACAGATACGCAGTATTTT.

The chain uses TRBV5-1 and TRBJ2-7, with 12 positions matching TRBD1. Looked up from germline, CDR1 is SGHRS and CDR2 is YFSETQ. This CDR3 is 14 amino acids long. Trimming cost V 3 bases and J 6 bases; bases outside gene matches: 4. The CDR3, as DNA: TGCGCCAGCAGCTATTCGGGACAGGGGGCCGAGCAGTACTTC. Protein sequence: CASSYSGQGAEQYF.

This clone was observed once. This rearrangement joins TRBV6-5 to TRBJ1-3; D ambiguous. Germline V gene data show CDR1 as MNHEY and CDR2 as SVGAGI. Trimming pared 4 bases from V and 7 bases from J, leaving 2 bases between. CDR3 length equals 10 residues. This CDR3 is CASSFNTIYF. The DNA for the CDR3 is TGTGCCAGCAGTTTTAACACCATATATTTT.

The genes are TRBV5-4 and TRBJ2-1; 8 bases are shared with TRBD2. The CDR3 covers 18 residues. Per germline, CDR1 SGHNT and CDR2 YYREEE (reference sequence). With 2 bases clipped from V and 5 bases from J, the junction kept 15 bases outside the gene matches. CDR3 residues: CASSLSRTVGLVDNEQFF. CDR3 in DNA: TGTGCCAGCAGCTTATCGAGGACGGTGGGACTAGTAGACAATGAGCAGTTCTTC.

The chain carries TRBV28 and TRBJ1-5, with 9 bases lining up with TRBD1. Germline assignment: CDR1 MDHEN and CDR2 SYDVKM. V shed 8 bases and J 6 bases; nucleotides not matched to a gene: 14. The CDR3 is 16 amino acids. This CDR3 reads CASFKVGTGMGQPQHF. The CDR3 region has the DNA TGTGCCAGCTTTAAAGTCGGGACAGGGATGGGTCAGCCCCAGCATTTT.

The CDR3 spells CASSLAQGQGSYGYTF. CDR3 sequence (DNA): TGTGCCAGCAGCTTAGCGCAGGGACAGGGGAGCTATGGCTACACCTTC. The rearrangement links TRBV7-8 to TRBJ1-2, with TRBD1 matching over 10 bases. The J segment lost 4 bases and the V segment lost 0 bases, leaving 5 bases of the junction unmatched. The CDR3 sequence is 16 residues long. CDR1 SGHVS and CDR2 FQNEAQ come from the germline V gene.

CDR3 nucleotides: TGTGCCAGCAGTTTTCTGCCGGGACACAAATCGACCTGCGAGCAGTACTTC. Encoded protein: CASSFLPGHKSTCEQYF. The chain links TRBV28 to TRBJ2-7; D is perhaps TRBD1 (6 bases). CDR1 is MDHEN and CDR2 is SYDVKM in the germline V gene. V was cut by 3 bases and J by 6 bases, with 24 bases left in between. CDR3 length equals 17 residues.

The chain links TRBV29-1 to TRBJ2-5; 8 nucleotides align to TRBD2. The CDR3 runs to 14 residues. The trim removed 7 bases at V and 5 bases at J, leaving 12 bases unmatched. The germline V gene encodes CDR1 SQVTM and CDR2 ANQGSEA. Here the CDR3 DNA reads TGCAGCGCCACCGGGACTAGTTTAGGGGAGACCCAGTACTTC. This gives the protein CSATGTSLGETQYF.

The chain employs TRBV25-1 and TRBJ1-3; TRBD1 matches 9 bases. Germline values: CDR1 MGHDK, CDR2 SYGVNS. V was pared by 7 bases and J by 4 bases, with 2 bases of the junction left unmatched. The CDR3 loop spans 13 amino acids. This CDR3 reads CASTGTGGNTIYF. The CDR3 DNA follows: TGTGCCAGCACTGGGACAGGGGGAAACACCATATATTTT.

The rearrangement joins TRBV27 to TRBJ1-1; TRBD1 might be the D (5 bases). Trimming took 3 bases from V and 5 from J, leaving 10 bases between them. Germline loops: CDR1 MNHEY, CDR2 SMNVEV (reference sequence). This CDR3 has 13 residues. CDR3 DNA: TGTGCCAGCAGTTTGCAGGGATTGACTGAAGCTTTCTTT. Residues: CASSLQGLTEAFF.

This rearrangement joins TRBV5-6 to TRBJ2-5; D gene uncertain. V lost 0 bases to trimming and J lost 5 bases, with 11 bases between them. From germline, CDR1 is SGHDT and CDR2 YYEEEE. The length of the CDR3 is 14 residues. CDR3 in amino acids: CASSLGARPETQYF. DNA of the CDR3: TGTGCCAGCAGCTTGGGGGCCCGGCCCGAGACCCAGTACTTC.

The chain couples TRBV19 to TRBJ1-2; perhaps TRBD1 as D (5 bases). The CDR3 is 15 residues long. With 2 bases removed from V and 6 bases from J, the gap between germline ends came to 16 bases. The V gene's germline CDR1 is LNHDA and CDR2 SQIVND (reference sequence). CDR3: CASSIPLGRVNGYTF. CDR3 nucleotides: TGTGCCAGTAGTATACCCCTCGGCAGGGTGAATGGCTACACCTTC. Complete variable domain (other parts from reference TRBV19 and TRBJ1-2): DGGITQSPKYLFRKEGQNVTLSCEQNLNHDAMYWYRQDPGQGLRLIYYSQIVNDFQKGDIAEGYSVSREKKESFPLTVTSAQKNPTAFYLCASSIPLGRVNGYTFGSGTRLTVV.

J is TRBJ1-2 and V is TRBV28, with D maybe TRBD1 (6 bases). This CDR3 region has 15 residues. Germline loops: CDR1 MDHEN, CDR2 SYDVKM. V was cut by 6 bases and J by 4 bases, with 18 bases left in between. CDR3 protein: CASSPTGAAIYGYTF. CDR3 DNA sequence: TGTGCCAGCAGCCCTACGGGGGCGGCGATCTATGGCTACACCTTC.

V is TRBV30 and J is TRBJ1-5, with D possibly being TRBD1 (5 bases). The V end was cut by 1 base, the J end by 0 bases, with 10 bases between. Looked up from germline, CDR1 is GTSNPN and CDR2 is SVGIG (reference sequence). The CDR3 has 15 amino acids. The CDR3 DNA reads TGTGCCTGGAGTGCCTCCGGGGCTAGCAATCAGCCCCAGCATTTT. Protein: CAWSASGASNQPQHF.

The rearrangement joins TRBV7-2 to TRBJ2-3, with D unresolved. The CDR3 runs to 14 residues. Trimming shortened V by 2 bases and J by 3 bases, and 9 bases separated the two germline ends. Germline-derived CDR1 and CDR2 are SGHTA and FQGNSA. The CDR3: CASSLYLETDTQYF. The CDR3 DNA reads TGTGCCAGCAGCTTATATCTGGAAACAGATACGCAGTATTTT.